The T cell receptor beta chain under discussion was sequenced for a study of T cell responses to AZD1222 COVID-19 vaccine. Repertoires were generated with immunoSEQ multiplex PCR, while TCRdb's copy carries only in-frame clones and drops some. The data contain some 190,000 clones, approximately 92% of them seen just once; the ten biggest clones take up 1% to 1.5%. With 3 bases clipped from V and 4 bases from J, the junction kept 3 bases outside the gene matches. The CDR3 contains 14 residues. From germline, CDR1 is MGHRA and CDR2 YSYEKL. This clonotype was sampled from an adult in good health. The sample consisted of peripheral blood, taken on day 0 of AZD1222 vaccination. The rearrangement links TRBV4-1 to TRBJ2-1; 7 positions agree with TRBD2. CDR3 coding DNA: TGCGCCAGCAGCCATATGGGGGGGTACAATGAGCAGTTCTTC. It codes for CASSHMGGYNEQFF.